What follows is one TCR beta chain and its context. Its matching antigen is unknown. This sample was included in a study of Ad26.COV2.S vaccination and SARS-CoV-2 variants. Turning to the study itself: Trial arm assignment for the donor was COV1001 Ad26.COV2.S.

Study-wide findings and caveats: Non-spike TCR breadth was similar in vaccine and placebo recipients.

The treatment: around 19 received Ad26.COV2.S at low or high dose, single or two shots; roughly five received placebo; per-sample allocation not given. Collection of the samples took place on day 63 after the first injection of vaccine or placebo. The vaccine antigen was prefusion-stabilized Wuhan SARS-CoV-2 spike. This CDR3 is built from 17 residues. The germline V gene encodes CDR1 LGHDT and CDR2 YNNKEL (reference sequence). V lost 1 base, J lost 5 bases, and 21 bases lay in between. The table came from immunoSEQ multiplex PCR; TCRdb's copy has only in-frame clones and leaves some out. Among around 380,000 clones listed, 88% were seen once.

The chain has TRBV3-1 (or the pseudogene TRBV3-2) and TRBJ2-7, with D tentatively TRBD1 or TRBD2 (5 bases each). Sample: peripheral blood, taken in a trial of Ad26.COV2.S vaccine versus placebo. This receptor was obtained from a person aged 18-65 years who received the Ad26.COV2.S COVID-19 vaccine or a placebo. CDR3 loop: CASSQGDWGRGANEQYF. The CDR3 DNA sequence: TGTGCCAGCAGCCAAGGGGATTGGGGGAGAGGGGCCAACGAGCAGTACTTC.